The clone carrying this TCR beta chain was observed a handful of times. Antigen unknown. The V end was cut by 8 bases, the J end by 9 bases, with 14 bases between. Germline CDR1 MNHNS, CDR2 SASEGT. This CDR3 is 13 amino acids long. Data came from immunoSEQ multiplex PCR; TCRdb stores just in-frame clones and leaves some out. In the table there are tens of thousands of clones, less than 65% of which are singletons. The data stem from a study of T cells in narcolepsy. Broader study findings: Autoreactive HCRT-specific and TRIB2-specific clonotypes were marked in same-patient CSF-versus-blood CD4+ comparisons. Autoreactive clone sequences were missing from some blood memory CD4+ repertoires.

Sequenced: memory (CD45RA-) CD4+ T cells from blood. V and J are TRBV6-1 and TRBJ1-6, with D possibly matching TRBD1 (5 bases). The source is a human donor in good health. The CDR3 DNA follows: TGTGCCAGCTCGTATAGGGGTGCTTCACCCCTCCACTTT. It specifies CASSYRGASPLHF.